What follows is one TCR beta chain and its context. Profiling relied on immunoSEQ multiplex PCR, and the TCRdb table lists in-frame clones only, not all of them. This table holds hundreds of thousands of clones, 70% to 90% found once. This sample is part of a study of blood T cell repertoires in COVID-19. Germline CDR1 reads SNHLY; CDR2 reads FYNNEI. V trimming: 8 bases; J trimming: 2 bases; junction bases outside the gene matches: 6. The length of the CDR3 is 15 residues. For recovered donors of Cohort 3, there were two negative PCRs, clearance, or symptom resolution. The sequence was collected from a man aged 18 to 29 who had recovered from COVID-19. The gene calls are TRBV2 and TRBJ2-3; 11 bases align to TRBD1. The sample comprised PBMCs or T cells enriched from blood (not recorded which). CDR3 bases: TGTGCCAGCCTGTTTGGACAGGGGGCCACAGATACGCAGTATTTT. This gives the protein CASLFGQGATDTQYF.